The next 5 T cell receptor beta chains were all read from a single sample in a study of shared clonotypes between healthy human individuals. This table comes from immunoSEQ multiplex PCR, and its TCRdb copy is limited to in-frame clones, with some not included. Among under 1 million clones, about 96% were seen once, and the ten largest hold around 0.21%. Naive CD8 cells lacked CD45RO, underwent positive selection for CCR7 and left out terminally differentiated effector memory CD45RA+ cells. Sequenced: naive CD8+ T cells sorted from blood. The receptor set was obtained from a man aged 30-40 years in good health.

This clone was recorded once. The genes are TRBV15 and TRBJ2-7; 8 nucleotides line up with TRBD2. The J segment lost 3 bases and the V segment lost 0 bases, leaving 4 bases of the junction unmatched. This CDR3 has 15 residues. Germline CDR1 LNHNV, CDR2 YYDKDF (reference sequence). Here the CDR3 DNA reads TGTGCCACCAGCAGAGATGGACTAGCTGGCTACGAGCAGTACTTC. It encodes CATSRDGLAGYEQYF.

The genes are TRBV28 and TRBJ2-1; 7 bases fit TRBD1. Per the germline V gene, CDR1 is MDHEN and CDR2 is SYDVKM. J lost 9 bases, V lost 3 bases, and 20 bases had no gene match. The CDR3 consists of 18 residues. CDR3 sequence reads: CASSFPRVVLTGTPEQFF. CDR3 in DNA: TGTGCCAGCAGTTTCCCACGTGTTGTGTTGACAGGGACGCCTGAGCAGTTCTTC.

The CDR3 is CASSGGERSGTEAFF. The CDR3 coding sequence is TGTGCCAGCAGCGGAGGGGAACGGTCGGGCACTGAAGCTTTCTTT. The chain links TRBV5-6 to TRBJ1-1; D might be TRBD1 (5 bases). Germline V lookup: CDR1 SGHDT, CDR2 YYEEEE. V was pared by 4 bases and J by 4 bases, with 17 bases between. The CDR3 loop spans 15 amino acids.

The rearrangement uses TRBV4-1 and TRBJ1-1, with 7 bases matching TRBD1. V lost 0 bases to trimming and J lost 2 bases; unmatched junction nucleotides: 3. This CDR3 has 15 amino acids. Germline CDR1 is MGHRA and CDR2 is YSYEKL. Here the CDR3 DNA reads TGCGCCAGCAGCCAAGATGCAGGGGGAAACACTGAAGCTTTCTTT. Amino acid sequence: CASSQDAGGNTEAFF.

About this clone: Different DNA sequences within this sample yield the same CDR3. The chain joins TRBV5-6 to TRBJ2-2; D might be TRBD1 (5 bases). The CDR3 covers 12 residues. Trimming took 2 bases from V and 6 from J, leaving 5 bases between them. The germline CDR1 and CDR2 sequences are SGHDT and YYEEEE. The CDR3 region is CASSLGAGELFF. DNA for the CDR3: TGTGCCAGCAGCTTAGGGGCCGGGGAGCTGTTTTTT.